The T cell receptor beta chain under discussion was sequenced for a study of early T cells in non-severe SARS-CoV-2 infection. Study-level points and caveats: VDJdb-based matching was biased toward anti-spike CD8 responses and missed private and CD4 specificities.

Individual cDNA molecules received unique molecular identifiers. TCRdb reprocessed the 5' RACE reads via MiXCR and lists one record per CDR3 protein. The table includes some 49,000 distinct CDR3 sequences, less than 4.5% detected once. This clonotype was observed many times. Its antigen remains unknown. Trimming cost V 1 base and J 5 bases; bases outside gene matches: 1. The CDR3 loop spans 14 amino acids. Per germline, CDR1 SGHNT and CDR2 YENEEA. This sequence was found in an adult who was a healthcare worker with PCR-confirmed SARS-CoV-2 infection or an uninfected control (not recorded which). The chain links TRBV11-3 to TRBJ2-1; 8 positions agree with TRBD1. The sequenced material came from whole blood. CDR3 nucleotides: TGTGCCAGCAGCTTAGGGGGACAGGACAATGAGCAGTTCTTC. Its translation: CASSLGGQDNEQFF.